This is a list of T cell receptor beta chains from one sample in a study of post-analysis software for immune sequencing data. TCRdb re-called the PCR reads through MiXCR, storing one row per CDR3 protein. This table holds about 400,000 distinct CDR3 sequences, around a third found once. Input material: blood. The origin of the receptors is a girl between 10 and 17 years old with multiple sclerosis. Each CDR3 is given with its conserved first and last residue. Each record gives: CDR3 length, clone size, V gene, J gene, D gene, CDR3 protein, CDR3 DNA. A D gene is named only where the DNA matches it firmly. Clone size is shown for a subset of rows, as once, few, many or a class of expanded clone.

17	-	TRBV9	TRBJ2-3	-	CASSVAPPGTVTDTQYF	TGTGCCAGCAGCGTAGCCCCCCCCGGGACCGTCACAGATACGCAGTATTTT
12	-	TRBV20-1	TRBJ1-2	-	CSAPGDNYGYTF	TGCAGTGCTCCCGGGGACAACTATGGCTACACCTTC
20	-	TRBV28	TRBJ2-1	TRBD2	CASRVRVPRGANRGPNEQFF	TGTGCCAGCAGGGTAAGGGTACCGCGGGGGGCCAACCGGGGGCCCAATGAGCAGTTCTTC
14	-	TRBV4-3	TRBJ1-1	-	CASSRNRVATEAFF	TGCGCCAGCAGCCGGAACAGGGTCGCCACTGAAGCTTTCTTT
15	few	TRBV6-5	TRBJ2-3	TRBD2	CASSPFSGGADTQYF	TGTGCCAGCAGTCCGTTTAGCGGGGGGGCAGATACGCAGTATTTT
17	-	TRBV5-1	TRBJ2-2	-	CASSLGTSRALSRELFF	TGCGCCAGCAGCTTGGGGACCTCCCGAGCCCTGTCTAGGGAGCTGTTTTTT
14	few	TRBV9	TRBJ2-6	-	CASSGPGGANVLTF	TGTGCCAGCAGCGGACCTGGCGGGGCCAACGTCCTGACTTTC
15	few	TRBV3-1	TRBJ1-5	-	CASSQTLGSNQPQHF	TGTGCCAGCAGCCAGACCCTAGGCAGCAATCAGCCCCAGCATTTT
15	few	TRBV5-1	TRBJ1-6	TRBD1	CASSSGTARDSPLHF	TGCGCCAGCAGCTCAGGGACAGCTAGGGATTCACCCCTCCACTTT
16	-	TRBV7-9	TRBJ2-7	TRBD2	CASSPPLRGGTYEQYF	TGTGCCAGCAGTCCTCCGTTACGGGGAGGGACCTACGAGCAGTACTTC
16	-	TRBV20-1	TRBJ1-1	TRBD1	CSTRVGTGVRNTEAFF	TGCAGTACCCGAGTTGGGACAGGGGTTCGGAACACTGAAGCTTTCTTT
17	few	TRBV18	TRBJ2-3	-	CASSPYFDSDNTDTQYF	TGTGCCAGCTCACCCTACTTTGATAGCGACAACACAGATACGCAGTATTTT
16	-	TRBV3-1	TRBJ2-3	TRBD2	CASSQTSGVNTDTQYF	TGTGCCAGCAGCCAAACTAGCGGGGTGAACACAGATACGCAGTATTTT
15	few	TRBV9	TRBJ2-4	-	CASSVGGVAKNIQYF	TGTGCCAGCAGCGTAGGAGGGGTAGCCAAAAACATTCAGTACTTC
14	-	TRBV20-1	TRBJ2-1	TRBD2	CSARDGGGDNEQFF	TGCAGTGCTAGAGATGGTGGGGGGGACAATGAGCAGTTCTTC
14	-	TRBV12-3/TRBV12-4	TRBJ2-7	-	CASSWGVSSYEQYF	TGTGCCAGCAGCTGGGGGGTGAGCTCCTACGAGCAGTACTTC
13	-	TRBV7-3	TRBJ2-5	-	CASHSQRVGTQYF	TGTGCCAGCCACTCCCAACGGGTCGGGACCCAGTACTTC
15	-	TRBV6-1	TRBJ2-1	TRBD2	CASTRLAGGDNEQFF	TGTGCCAGCACCCGACTAGCGGGGGGAGATAATGAGCAGTTCTTC
14	-	TRBV11-1	TRBJ2-1	TRBD1	CASSSRTGSNEQFF	TGTGCCAGCAGCTCTCGGACAGGGAGCAATGAGCAGTTCTTC
14	few	TRBV28	TRBJ2-7	TRBD1	CACSFPGQDYEQYF	TGTGCCTGCAGTTTTCCGGGACAGGACTACGAGCAGTACTTC
17	once	TRBV9	TRBJ2-5	TRBD2	CASSQDESGAFQETQYF	TGTGCCAGCAGCCAAGATGAGAGCGGGGCCTTCCAAGAGACCCAGTACTTC
13	-	TRBV20-1	TRBJ2-7	-	CSAYDSRAYEQYF	TGCAGTGCCTACGACTCTAGAGCCTACGAGCAGTACTTC
14	few	TRBV12-3/TRBV12-4	TRBJ2-7	-	CASSLTKGPYEQYF	TGTGCCAGCAGTCTAACGAAAGGGCCCTACGAGCAGTACTTC
13	-	TRBV20-1	TRBJ2-1	-	CSARNGLDNEQFF	TGCAGTGCTAGGAACGGGCTGGACAATGAGCAGTTCTTC
15	once	TRBV6-4	TRBJ1-1	-	CASSASGVMNTEAFF	TGTGCCAGCAGTGCCTCAGGGGTTATGAACACTGAAGCTTTCTTT
12	-	TRBV7-2	TRBJ1-2	-	CASSAQEHGYTF	TGTGCCAGCAGCGCTCAGGAACACGGCTACACCTTC
18	few	TRBV5-1	TRBJ2-5	TRBD2	CASSLDGSGGLLQETQYF	TGCGCCAGCAGCTTGGATGGTAGCGGGGGCCTTCTTCAAGAGACCCAGTACTTC
14	few	TRBV6-5	TRBJ2-7	TRBD1	CSGSDRGHDYEQYF	TGTTCAGGATCGGACAGGGGGCATGACTACGAGCAGTACTTC
13	-	TRBV11-3	TRBJ2-5	-	CASSSQRSNEQYF	TGTGCCAGCAGTTCACAGAGGAGCAATGAGCAGTACTTC
13	-	TRBV27	TRBJ2-3	-	CASSLTVGDTQYF	TGTGCCAGCAGTTTGACAGTTGGGGATACGCAGTATTTT
17	-	TRBV20-1	TRBJ2-7	TRBD2	CSARDMRLAGGSNEQYF	TGCAGTGCTAGAGATATGCGCCTAGCGGGGGGATCGAACGAGCAGTACTTC
16	-	TRBV25-1	TRBJ2-1	-	CASRDKTAGSYNEQFF	TGTGCCAGCAGGGACAAAACAGCGGGCTCCTACAATGAGCAGTTCTTC
14	-	TRBV5-1	TRBJ2-5	-	CASSLAAGRETQYF	TGCGCCAGCAGCTTGGCCGCGGGTCGAGAGACCCAGTACTTC
12	-	TRBV12-3/TRBV12-4	TRBJ2-7	-	CASPRSAYEQYF	TGTGCCAGCCCACGGTCGGCCTACGAGCAGTACTTC
19	-	TRBV24-1	TRBJ2-3	TRBD1	CATSSGTGDRVYRTDTQYF	TGTGCCACCAGTTCCGGGACAGGGGATAGGGTGTATAGAACAGATACGCAGTATTTT
16	-	TRBV20-1	TRBJ2-3	TRBD1	CSAVRPGQGASDTQYF	TGCAGTGCCGTTCGCCCGGGACAGGGGGCCTCAGATACGCAGTATTTT
15	few	TRBV7-9	TRBJ1-4	-	CASSVDLQGWEKLFF	TGTGCCAGCAGCGTTGACCTACAGGGTTGGGAAAAACTGTTTTTT
13	few	TRBV6-5	TRBJ2-5	-	CASRTERMETQYF	TGTGCCAGCCGGACCGAAAGAATGGAGACCCAGTACTTC
15	few	TRBV6-5	TRBJ1-5	TRBD1	CASSNDRGKNQPQHF	TGTGCCAGCAGTAACGACAGGGGGAAGAATCAGCCCCAGCATTTT
16	many	TRBV29-1	TRBJ2-7	TRBD1	CSVLSKQGKSSYEQYF	TGCAGCGTCCTATCAAAACAGGGGAAAAGCTCCTACGAGCAGTACTTC
15	few	TRBV10-1	TRBJ1-1	-	CASSAVAGVNTEAFF	TGCGCCAGCAGTGCTGTGGCAGGCGTGAACACTGAAGCTTTCTTT
14	-	TRBV7-2	TRBJ1-6	-	CASSLRRFNSPLHF	TGTGCCAGCAGCTTACGGAGATTTAATTCACCCCTCCACTTT
14	-	TRBV12-3/TRBV12-4	TRBJ2-3	-	CAGSLRASTDTQYF	TGTGCCGGCAGTCTGAGGGCTAGCACAGATACGCAGTATTTT
14	few	TRBV12-3/TRBV12-4	TRBJ2-4	TRBD1	CASSFDRVKNIQYF	TGTGCCAGCAGTTTCGACAGGGTAAAAAACATTCAGTACTTC
15	-	TRBV6-4	TRBJ2-3	-	CASSARRGPTDTQYF	TGTGCCAGCAGTGCCCGTAGGGGCCCCACAGATACGCAGTATTTT
14	-	TRBV29-1	TRBJ2-1	-	CSVGSVLAHNEQFF	TGCAGCGTTGGGTCAGTCCTAGCCCACAATGAGCAGTTCTTC
16	-	TRBV12-3/TRBV12-4	TRBJ2-7	-	CASSSPDGGDSYEQYF	TGTGCCAGCAGTTCGCCCGACGGGGGAGACTCCTACGAGCAGTACTTC
14	-	TRBV3-1	TRBJ1-5	-	CASSQGRRGQPQHF	TGTGCCAGCAGCCAGGGTAGGAGAGGTCAGCCCCAGCATTTT
13	-	TRBV20-1	TRBJ2-7	-	CSAPTGVSYEQYF	TGCAGTGCCCCCACCGGGGTTTCCTACGAGCAGTACTTC
14	-	TRBV5-1	TRBJ2-3	-	CASSFEGTEGTQYF	TGCGCCAGCAGCTTCGAAGGAACCGAGGGTACGCAGTATTTT
15	-	TRBV5-5	TRBJ1-5	-	CASSLGGWSNQPQHF	TGTGCCAGCAGCTTGGGAGGGTGGAGCAATCAGCCCCAGCATTTT
15	few	TRBV4-1	TRBJ1-4	TRBD1	CASSQDRGRDEKLFF	TGCGCCAGCAGCCAAGATAGGGGGCGGGATGAAAAACTGTTTTTT
15	-	TRBV12-3/TRBV12-4	TRBJ2-2	-	CASSSQGRGAGELFF	TGTGCCAGCAGTTCACAGGGTCGGGGAGCCGGGGAGCTGTTTTTT